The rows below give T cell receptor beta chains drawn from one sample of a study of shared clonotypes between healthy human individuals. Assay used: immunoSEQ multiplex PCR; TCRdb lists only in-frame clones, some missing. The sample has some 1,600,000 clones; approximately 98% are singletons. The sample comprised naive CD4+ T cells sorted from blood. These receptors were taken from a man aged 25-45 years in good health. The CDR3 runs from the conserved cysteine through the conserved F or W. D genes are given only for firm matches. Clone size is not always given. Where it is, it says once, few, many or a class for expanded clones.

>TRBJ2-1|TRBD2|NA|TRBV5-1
TGCGCCAGCAGCTTACGCTCGGGACTAGCGGGAGGAGGGTACAATGAGCAGTTCTTC
CASSLRSGLAGGGYNEQFF
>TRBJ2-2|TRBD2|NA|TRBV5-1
TGCGCCAGCGGACTAGCGGGAGGTAGGGAGCTGTTTTTT
CASGLAGGRELFF
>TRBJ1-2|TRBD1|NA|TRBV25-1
TGTGCCAGCAGTCAGACAGGGTCCGGCGTCTATGGCTACACCTTC
CASSQTGSGVYGYTF
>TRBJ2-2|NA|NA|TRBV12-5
TGTGCTAGTGGTTTGGTAGTAGACGCCTTCAACACCGGGGAGCTGTTTTTT
CASGLVVDAFNTGELFF
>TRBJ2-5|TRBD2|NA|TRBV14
TGTGCCAGCAGCCAAGGACTAGCGGGAGCAGAGACCCAGTACTTC
CASSQGLAGAETQYF
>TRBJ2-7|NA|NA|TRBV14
TGTGCCAGCAGCCAAGTACAGGACTCCTACGAGCAGTACTTC
CASSQVQDSYEQYF
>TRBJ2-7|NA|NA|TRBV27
TGTGCCAGCAGTTTTCAATTGGGTGGCAACTACGAGCAGTACTTC
CASSFQLGGNYEQYF
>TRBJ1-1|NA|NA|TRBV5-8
TGTGCCAGCAGCTTGCCCCTTGGCGGTGAAGCTTTCTTT
CASSLPLGGEAFF
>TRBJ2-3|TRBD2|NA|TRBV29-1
TGCAGCGTCGGGGGGACTAGCGGGAGGGCGGTTCGAGATACGCAGTATTTT
CSVGGTSGRAVRDTQYF
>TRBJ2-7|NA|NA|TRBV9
TGTGCCAGCAGCGTTAATACCCACGGGGAGCAGTACTTC
CASSVNTHGEQYF
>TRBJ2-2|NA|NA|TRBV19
TGTGCCAGTAGTATCAGGGATGCGACCGGGGAGCTGTTTTTT
CASSIRDATGELFF
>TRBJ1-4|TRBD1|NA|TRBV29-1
TGCAGCGCCCAACAGGGGGCAGATGAAAAACTGTTTTTT
CSAQQGADEKLFF
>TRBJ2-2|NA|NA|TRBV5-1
TGCGCCAGCAGCTTACAGGCGAACACCGGGGAGCTGTTTTTT
CASSLQANTGELFF
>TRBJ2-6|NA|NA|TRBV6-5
TGTGCCAGCAGTTACTCTCGTGGGGCCAACGTCCTGACTTTC
CASSYSRGANVLTF
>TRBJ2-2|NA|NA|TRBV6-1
TGTGCCAGCAGTGAAATCGGACATACCGGGGAGCTGTTTTTT
CASSEIGHTGELFF
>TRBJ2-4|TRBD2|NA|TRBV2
TGTGCCAGCAGTCGAGTGGGAGGGCCGGTCCCGGCCAAAAACATTCAGTACTTC
CASSRVGGPVPAKNIQYF
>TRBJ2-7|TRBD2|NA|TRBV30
TGTGCCTGGAGTGACGTAGCGGGAGGTTACCGGGGGCAGTACTTC
CAWSDVAGGYRGQYF
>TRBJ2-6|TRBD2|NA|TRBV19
TGTGCCAGTAGTATAAGTGGGAGGGTAGGTTCTGGGGCCAACGTCCTGACTTTC
CASSISGRVGSGANVLTF
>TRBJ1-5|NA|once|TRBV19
TGTGCCAGTATCGGACCCAATCAGCCCCAGCATTTT
CASIGPNQPQHF
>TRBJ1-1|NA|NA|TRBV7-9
TGTGCCAGCAGCTTTTCGACGGTGAACACTGAAGCTTTCTTT
CASSFSTVNTEAFF
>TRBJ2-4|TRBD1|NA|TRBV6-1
TGTGCCAGCAGTGAGCCCGGGGACAGGTTAAACATTCAGTACTTC
CASSEPGDRLNIQYF
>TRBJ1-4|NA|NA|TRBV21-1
TGTGCCAGCAGCAAAGGAAGGACAGGGGTGAGTAGGGAAAAACTGTTTTTT
CASSKGRTGVSREKLFF
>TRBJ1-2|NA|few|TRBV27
TGTGCCAGCAGTGTGAACAGAGAGTTGGGCTACACCTTC
CASSVNRELGYTF
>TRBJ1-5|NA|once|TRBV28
TGTGCCAGCAGAAACCCTCAGGGGCTGGGGAAGCCCCAGCATTTT
CASRNPQGLGKPQHF
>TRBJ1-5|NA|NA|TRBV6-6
TGTGCCAGCATGTCCGGGGGCGGGAGTCAGCCCCAGCATTTT
CASMSGGGSQPQHF
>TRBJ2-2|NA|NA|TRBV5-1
TGCGCCAGCAGCTTGAACGTCGGCACCTCCACCGGGGAGCTGTTTTTT
CASSLNVGTSTGELFF
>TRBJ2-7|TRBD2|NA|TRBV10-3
TGTGCCATCAGAGGAACTAGCGGGAGGGATACCTACGAGGGCGAGCAGTACTTC
CAIRGTSGRDTYEGEQYF
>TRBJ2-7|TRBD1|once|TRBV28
TGTGCCAGCAGTCACGGCCAAAGGGGGCTCTACGAGCAGTACTTC
CASSHGQRGLYEQYF
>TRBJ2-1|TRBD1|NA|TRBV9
TGTGCCAGCAGCGGGGGACAGCCCTTGAATGAGCAGTTCTTC
CASSGGQPLNEQFF
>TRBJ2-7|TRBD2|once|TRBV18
TGTGCCAGCTCACCACCGGAGCGGGAGGGCTTCGAGCAGTACTTC
CASSPPEREGFEQYF
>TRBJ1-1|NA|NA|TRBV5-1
TGCGCCAGCACCCACACAGGGAACCCATCTGAAGCTTTCTTT
CASTHTGNPSEAFF
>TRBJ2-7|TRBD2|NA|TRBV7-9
TGTGCCAGCAGCAGACTAGCGGGATACGAGCAGTACTTC
CASSRLAGYEQYF
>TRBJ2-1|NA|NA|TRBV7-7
TGTGCTAGCAGCTTAGCGTGGGGCAGGGTAGGGTCCTACAATGAGCAGTTCTTC
CASSLAWGRVGSYNEQFF
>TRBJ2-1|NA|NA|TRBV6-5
TGTGCCAGCAGTTACTCGCGGGACCCCTACAATGAGCAGTTCTTC
CASSYSRDPYNEQFF
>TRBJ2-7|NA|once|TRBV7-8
TGTGCCAGCAGCTTACTGCGGTCGTACGAGCAGTACTTC
CASSLLRSYEQYF
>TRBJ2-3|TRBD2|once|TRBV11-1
TGTGCCAGCAGCCGCCGGACTAGCGGGAGTTGGGATACGCAGTATTTT
CASSRRTSGSWDTQYF
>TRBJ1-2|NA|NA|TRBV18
TGTGCCAGCTCACCCCAAGGGTTGGAATTTGGCGGCTATGGCTACACCTTC
CASSPQGLEFGGYGYTF
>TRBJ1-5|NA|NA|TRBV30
TGTGCCTGGGGCACGGGATTCAATCAGCCCCAGCATTTT
CAWGTGFNQPQHF
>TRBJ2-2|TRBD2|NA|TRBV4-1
TGCGCCAGCAGCCTGCGAAGCGGGAGGGCCGCGAACACCGGGGAGCTGTTTTTT
CASSLRSGRAANTGELFF